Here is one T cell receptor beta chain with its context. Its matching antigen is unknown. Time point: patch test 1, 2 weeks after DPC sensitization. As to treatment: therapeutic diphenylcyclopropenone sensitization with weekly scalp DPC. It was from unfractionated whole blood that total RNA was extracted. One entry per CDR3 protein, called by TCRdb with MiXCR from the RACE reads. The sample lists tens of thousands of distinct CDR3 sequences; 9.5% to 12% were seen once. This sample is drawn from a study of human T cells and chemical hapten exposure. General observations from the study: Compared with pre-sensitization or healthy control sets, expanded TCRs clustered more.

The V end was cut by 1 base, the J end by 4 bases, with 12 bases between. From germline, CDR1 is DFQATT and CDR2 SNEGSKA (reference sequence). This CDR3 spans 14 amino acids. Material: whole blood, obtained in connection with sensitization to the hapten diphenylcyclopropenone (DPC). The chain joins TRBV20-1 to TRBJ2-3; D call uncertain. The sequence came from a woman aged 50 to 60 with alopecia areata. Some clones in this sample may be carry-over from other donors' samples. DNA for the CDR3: TGCAGTGCTAGAGTCCCGGAGTTTGCAGATACGCAGTATTTT. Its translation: CSARVPEFADTQYF.